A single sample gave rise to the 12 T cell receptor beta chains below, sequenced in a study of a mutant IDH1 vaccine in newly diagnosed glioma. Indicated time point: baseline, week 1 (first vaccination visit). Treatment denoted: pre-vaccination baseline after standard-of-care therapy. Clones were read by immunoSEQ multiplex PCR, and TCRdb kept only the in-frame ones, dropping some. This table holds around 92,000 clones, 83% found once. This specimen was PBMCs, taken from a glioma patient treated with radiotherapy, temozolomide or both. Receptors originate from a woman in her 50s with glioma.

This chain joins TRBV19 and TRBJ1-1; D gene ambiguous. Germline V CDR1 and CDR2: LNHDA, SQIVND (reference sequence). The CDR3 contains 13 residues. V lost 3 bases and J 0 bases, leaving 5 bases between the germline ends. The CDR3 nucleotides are TGTGCCAGTAGTATCTTACTGAACACTGAAGCTTTCTTT. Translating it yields CASSILLNTEAFF.

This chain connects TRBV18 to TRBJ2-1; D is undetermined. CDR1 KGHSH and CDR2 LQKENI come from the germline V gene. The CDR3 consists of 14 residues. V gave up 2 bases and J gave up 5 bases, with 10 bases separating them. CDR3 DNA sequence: TGTGCCAGCTCACCAGTACAGATTAACAATGAGCAGTTCTTC. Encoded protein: CASSPVQINNEQFF.

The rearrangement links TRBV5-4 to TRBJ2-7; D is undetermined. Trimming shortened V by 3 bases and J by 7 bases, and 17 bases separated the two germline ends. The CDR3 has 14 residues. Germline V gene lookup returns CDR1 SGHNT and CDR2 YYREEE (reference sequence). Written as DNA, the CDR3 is TGTGCCAGCAGCTCCCCCTCGCGCATTGGGGAGCAGTACTTC. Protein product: CASSSPSRIGEQYF.

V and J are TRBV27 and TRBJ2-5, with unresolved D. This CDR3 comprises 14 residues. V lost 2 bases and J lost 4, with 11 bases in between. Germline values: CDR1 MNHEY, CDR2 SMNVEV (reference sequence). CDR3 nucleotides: TGTGCCAGCAGTTTAAACTCACGGAGAGAGACCCAGTACTTC. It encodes CASSLNSRRETQYF.

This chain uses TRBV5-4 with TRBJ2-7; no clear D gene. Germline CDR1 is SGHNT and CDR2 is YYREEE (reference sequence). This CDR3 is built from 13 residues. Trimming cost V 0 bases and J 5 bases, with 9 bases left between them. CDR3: CASSLGQADEQYF. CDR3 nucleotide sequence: TGTGCCAGCAGCTTGGGTCAGGCTGACGAGCAGTACTTC.

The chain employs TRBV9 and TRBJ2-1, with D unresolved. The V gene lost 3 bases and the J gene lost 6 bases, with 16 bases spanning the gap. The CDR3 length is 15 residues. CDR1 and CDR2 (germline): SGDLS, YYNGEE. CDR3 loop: CASSADIQISNEQFF. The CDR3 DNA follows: TGTGCCAGCAGCGCCGACATCCAAATAAGCAATGAGCAGTTCTTC.

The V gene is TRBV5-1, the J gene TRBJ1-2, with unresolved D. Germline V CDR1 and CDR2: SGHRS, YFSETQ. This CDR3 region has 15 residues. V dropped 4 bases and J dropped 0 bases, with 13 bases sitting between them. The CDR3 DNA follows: TGCGCCAGCAGCGATTTATCTTCCTCTAACTATGGCTACACCTTC. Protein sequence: CASSDLSSSNYGYTF.

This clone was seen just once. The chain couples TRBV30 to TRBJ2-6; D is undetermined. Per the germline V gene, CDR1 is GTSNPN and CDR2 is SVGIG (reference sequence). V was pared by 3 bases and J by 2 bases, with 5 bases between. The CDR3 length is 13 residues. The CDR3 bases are TGTGCCTGGAGCCAGGCTGGGGCCAACGTCCTGACTTTC. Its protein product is CAWSQAGANVLTF.

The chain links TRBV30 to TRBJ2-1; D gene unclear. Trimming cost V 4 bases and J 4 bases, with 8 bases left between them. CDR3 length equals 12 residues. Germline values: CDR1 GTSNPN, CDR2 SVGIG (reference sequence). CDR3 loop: CAWNPGYNEQFF. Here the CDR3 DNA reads TGTGCCTGGAACCCAGGTTACAATGAGCAGTTCTTC.

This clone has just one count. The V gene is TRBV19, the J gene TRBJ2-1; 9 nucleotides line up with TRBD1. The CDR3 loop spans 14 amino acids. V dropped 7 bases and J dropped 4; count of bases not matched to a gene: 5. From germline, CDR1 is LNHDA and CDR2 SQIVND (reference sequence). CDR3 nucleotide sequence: TGTGCCAGTATAGGGACAGGGATTTACAATGAGCAGTTCTTC. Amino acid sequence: CASIGTGIYNEQFF.

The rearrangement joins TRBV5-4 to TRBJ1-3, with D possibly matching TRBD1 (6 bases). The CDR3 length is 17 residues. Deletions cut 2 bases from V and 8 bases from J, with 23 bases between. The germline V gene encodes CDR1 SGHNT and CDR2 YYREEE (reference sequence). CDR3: CASSLTQGAGVSDTIYF. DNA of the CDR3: TGTGCCAGCAGCTTAACCCAAGGAGCAGGGGTGTCGGACACCATATATTTT.

The chain's CDR3 is CASSRRGGQGEQYF. CDR3 sequence (DNA): TGTGCCAGCAGCCGACGGGGGGGGCAAGGCGAGCAGTACTTC. The chain joins TRBV7-2 to TRBJ2-7; 8 nucleotides match TRBD2. This CDR3 spans 14 amino acids. The V segment lost 5 bases and the J segment 6 bases; nucleotides outside the gene matches: 9. Per germline, CDR1 SGHTA and CDR2 FQGNSA.